This TCR beta chain comes out of a study of T cells in Graves' hyperthyroidism and ophthalmopathy. Germline V gene lookup returns CDR1 MNHNS and CDR2 SASEGT. V dropped 5 bases and J dropped 0 bases, with 10 bases sitting between them. There are 14 residues in the CDR3. The source material, RNA transcripts, was used to amplify TCR beta CDR3 regions. During a first-round RT-PCR of the TCR CDR3, the HTBI primer set was used. TCRdb re-called the multiplex PCR reads through MiXCR, storing one row per CDR3 protein. The profile covers under 350,000 distinct CDR3 sequences, with about 18% appearing a single time and roughly 53% taken by the ten largest. About this clonotype: A much more abundant neighbour one base away suggests this may be a read error.

The clonotype comes from an older woman with Graves' ophthalmopathy. The chain carries TRBV6-1 and TRBJ1-1, with D uncertain. The sequencing sample was made of blood. The CDR3 DNA follows: TGTGCCAGCAGTAGGCCTCTTCTGAACACTGAAGCTTTCTTT. Its protein is CASSRPLLNTEAFF.